The next 11 T cell receptor beta chains were all read from a single sample in a study of blood T cells in healthy people across ages. Using a J-beta primer mix together with a sample-barcoded 5' primer, a second PCR was run for about 6 to 11 cycles. TCRdb passed the 5' RACE reads through MiXCR, listing each CDR3 protein once. In the table there are 800,000 to 950,000 distinct CDR3 sequences, approximately 49% of which are singletons. Sequenced material: blood. The receptors originated from a man aged 25 to 40 in good health.

This clonotype was observed a few times. The V gene is TRBV28, the J gene TRBJ2-3, with D possibly called TRBD1 or TRBD2 (5 bases each). There are 15 residues in the CDR3. The germline gives CDR1 MDHEN, CDR2 SYDVKM. V lost 5 bases, J lost 0 bases, and 12 bases lay in between. This CDR3 is CASSPPWGSTDTQYF. The DNA of the CDR3 is TGTGCCAGCAGTCCCCCTTGGGGGAGCACAGATACGCAGTATTTT.

The rearrangement uses TRBV10-3 and TRBJ2-2; D is ambiguous. V was trimmed by 7 bases and J by 5 bases, leaving 11 bases between them. CDR3 length: 13 amino acids. From germline, CDR1 is ENHRY and CDR2 SYGVKD. The CDR3 DNA reads TGTGCCATCACCAACACATTAACCGGGGAGCTGTTTTTT. This codes for CAITNTLTGELFF.

The chain couples TRBV11-2 to TRBJ2-1; a weak D match, TRBD1 (5 bases). The CDR3 has 15 amino acids. V gave up 5 bases and J gave up 10 bases, with 21 bases separating them. Germline loops: CDR1 SGHAT, CDR2 FQNNGV. CDR3 residues: CASSPDIYGQKEQFF. CDR3 sequence (DNA): TGTGCCAGCAGCCCGGACATTTACGGGCAAAAGGAGCAGTTCTTC.

This chain links TRBV12-3 or TRBV12-4 with TRBJ1-1; a possible D gene is TRBD1 (5 bases). V gave up 3 bases and J gave up 8 bases, with 16 bases separating them. This CDR3 has 14 amino acids. CDR3 DNA sequence: TGTGCCAGCAGTTTTCCCGGGGGATTTCGGGAAGCTTTCTTT. Its translation is CASSFPGGFREAFF.

This clonotype has more than one count but fewer than ten. The CDR3 protein is CASSPDRITYNEQFF. In DNA form, the CDR3 reads TGTGCCAGCAGTCCCGACAGGATAACCTACAATGAGCAGTTCTTC. This chain uses TRBV28 with TRBJ2-1; tentative D call: TRBD1 (6 bases). This CDR3 is built from 15 residues. Germline CDR1 MDHEN, CDR2 SYDVKM. V lost 5 bases to trimming and J lost 2 bases, with 13 bases between them.

This clonotype was picked up a small number of times. This rearrangement joins TRBV20-1 to TRBJ1-1; a possible D gene is TRBD1 (5 bases). CDR1 is DFQATT, CDR2 SNEGSKA, per germline (reference sequence). Trimming cost V 6 bases and J 6 bases, with 14 bases left between them. The CDR3 sequence is 12 residues long. The CDR3 DNA follows: TGCAGTGCAACCCCAGGGTTCGCTGAAGCTTTCTTT. It encodes CSATPGFAEAFF.

The chain links TRBV27 to TRBJ1-5; perhaps TRBD1 as D (6 bases). Trimming pared 2 bases from V and 0 bases from J, leaving 20 bases between. The length of the CDR3 is 19 residues. CDR1 MNHEY and CDR2 SMNVEV come from the germline V gene (reference sequence). Here the CDR3 reads CASSLTGAGARYSNQPQHF. The CDR3 nucleotides are TGTGCCAGCAGTTTAACCGGGGCAGGGGCTAGATATAGCAATCAGCCCCAGCATTTT.

The gene calls are TRBV20-1 and TRBJ2-1, with TRBD2 identical over 9 bases. J was trimmed by 1 base and V by 1 base; bases with no gene match: 8. Germline V gives CDR1 DFQATT, CDR2 SNEGSKA (reference sequence). This CDR3 region has 17 residues. For the CDR3, the DNA is TGCAGTGCTAGAGTTAGCGGGAGTGTGCGGTCCTACAATGAGCAGTTCTTC. Residues: CSARVSGSVRSYNEQFF.

The chain recombines TRBV10-3 with TRBJ2-5; 12 bases are shared with TRBD2. With 4 bases clipped from V and 11 bases from J, the junction kept 2 bases outside the gene matches. The CDR3 length is 12 residues. The germline gives CDR1 ENHRY, CDR2 SYGVKD. CDR3 sequence reads: CAISGTSGKQYF. CDR3 coding DNA: TGTGCCATCAGTGGGACTAGCGGGAAGCAGTACTTC.

This chain uses TRBV5-1 with TRBJ2-3; D gene uncertain. Trimming removed 3 bases at V and 5 bases at J, with 10 bases between. This CDR3 has 13 residues. The V gene's germline CDR1 is SGHRS and CDR2 YFSETQ. The chain's CDR3 is CASSSQSEDTQYF. The CDR3 nucleotides are TGCGCCAGCAGCTCCCAAAGCGAAGATACGCAGTATTTT.

V usage is TRBV12-5 and J usage is TRBJ2-1, with TRBD1 matching over 7 bases. This CDR3 comprises 18 residues. V lost 0 bases, J lost 3 bases, and 11 bases stayed unmatched. Looked up from germline, CDR1 is LGHNT and CDR2 is FRNRAP. For the CDR3, the DNA is TGTGCTAGTGGTTTGGTGCATGGGGGACAGTCCGTCTACAATGAGCAGTTCTTC. Amino acids: CASGLVHGGQSVYNEQFF.